A single sample gave rise to the 4 T cell receptor beta chains below, sequenced in a study of vaccination and CD4 T cells after COVID-19. Treatment described: roughly 11-day PBMC culture with coronavirus spike peptide pools or control peptides (ViraFEST assay). Cultured CD4+ T cell DNA underwent sequencing with the Oncomine TCR Beta short-read assay. One entry per CDR3 protein results from TCRdb running MiXCR on the PCR reads. Here the sample spans about 23,000 distinct CDR3 sequences, under 55% being singletons. The antigens for these receptors are not known. The sequencing here drew on CD4+ T cells from blood, cultured in vitro, taken before SARS-CoV-2 vaccination. The receptors were sampled from a human donor who received a COVID-19 vaccine.

The chain couples TRBV27 to TRBJ2-7; D remains unclear. The germline V gene encodes CDR1 MNHEY and CDR2 SMNVEV (reference sequence). V was clipped by 6 bases and J by 0 bases, with 12 bases between them. The CDR3 extends over 14 amino acids. In DNA form, the CDR3 reads TGTGCCAGCAGACCCCTGGGCGTCTCCTACGAGCAGTACTTC. It specifies CASRPLGVSYEQYF.

The chain employs TRBV3-1 and TRBJ2-7, with a weak D call TRBD1 (5 bases). The CDR3 has 15 amino acids. Germline V lookup: CDR1 LGHDT, CDR2 YNNKEL (reference sequence). V lost 1 base and J 6 bases, leaving 16 bases between the germline ends. CDR3 sequence: CASSQGPQVWFEQYF. The CDR3, as DNA: TGTGCCAGCAGCCAAGGCCCACAGGTTTGGTTCGAGCAGTACTTC.

The chain combines TRBV6-5 with TRBJ1-1; 10 positions match TRBD1. The CDR3 covers 15 residues. The trim removed 0 bases at V and 10 bases at J, leaving 8 bases unmatched. Germline CDR1 reads MNHEY; CDR2 reads SVGAGI. DNA for the CDR3: TGTGCCAGCAGTTACTCCTCCGGGACAGGGGTTGTAGCTTTCTTT. As protein: CASSYSSGTGVVAFF.

This clonotype was counted only a few times. V is TRBV30 and J is TRBJ2-5, with D hard to call. The CDR3 runs 14 residues. The germline V gene has CDR1 GTSNPN and CDR2 SVGIG (reference sequence). Trimming shortened V by 4 bases and J by 0 bases, and 12 bases separated the two germline ends. This chain's CDR3 is CAWKLQTYQETQYF. The CDR3 nucleotides read TGTGCCTGGAAGCTACAGACCTACCAAGAGACCCAGTACTTC.